Included here is one TCR beta chain sequence, with context. This entry belongs to a study of blood T cell repertoires in COVID-19. Study-level background: The cDNA or gDNA used as material had been derived from T cells, B-cell-depleted T cells, or PBMCs.

Measured with immunoSEQ multiplex PCR; TCRdb has only the in-frame clones, and not every one. The sample includes roughly 160,000 clones, just over 85% seen only once; the top ten take roughly 8%. The TCR was taken from a man aged 55 to 70 with acute or convalescent COVID-19. The sequenced material came from peripheral blood.

The CDR3 sequence is CASITSGGSGTTARNTQYF. CDR3 nucleotide sequence: TGTGCCAGCATCACCTCCGGGGGCTCCGGGACTACTGCACGAAATACGCAGTATTTT. V is TRBV27 and J is TRBJ2-3, with D tentatively TRBD2 (7 bases). Germline-derived CDR1 and CDR2 are MNHEY and SMNVEV (reference sequence). The CDR3 is made up of 19 amino acids. V was shortened by 7 bases and J by 7 bases, with 33 bases between the two germline ends.